Below, 13 T cell receptor beta chains from the same sample are listed, as sequenced in a study of cytomegalovirus exposure and HLA in healthy donors. Sequencing used immunoSEQ multiplex PCR; TCRdb keeps in-frame clones, though not all of them. The data show around 160,000 clones, around 89% seen once. The sample was PBMCs. The receptors shown here come from a man younger than 30 in good health and CMV-seronegative.

V and J are TRBV6-5 and TRBJ2-7, with TRBD2 matching over 9 bases. The ends lost 0 bases at V and 5 bases at J; junction bases unmatched: 5. Germline CDR1 and CDR2: MNHEY and SVGAGI. CDR3 length equals 15 residues. The DNA for the CDR3 is TGTGCCAGCAGTTACTCTAGCGGGAGTTCCCACGAGCAGTACTTC. Protein sequence: CASSYSSGSSHEQYF.

This sequence joins TRBV18 and TRBJ2-1; 7 nucleotides align to TRBD2. CDR3 size: 16 residues. Trimming took 2 bases from V and 0 from J; bases not matched to a gene: 4. Germline V gives CDR1 KGHSH, CDR2 LQKENI. CDR3 sequence (DNA): TGTGCCAGCTCACCAGCGCTAGCGGCCTCCTACAATGAGCAGTTCTTC. Amino acids: CASSPALAASYNEQFF.

The J gene is TRBJ2-7, the V gene TRBV29-1; 7 positions match TRBD2. The CDR3 is 14 residues long. The junction had 9 bases not matched to a gene; V was cut back by 6 bases and J by 1 base. Germline assignment: CDR1 SQVTM and CDR2 ANQGSEA. As DNA, the CDR3 is TGCAGCGTATTGGAGCGGCGGGAGTCCTACGAGCAGTACTTC. It encodes CSVLERRESYEQYF.

The chain combines TRBV21-1 with TRBJ2-5; the table's D gene call, TRBD1, was not cross checked with the DNA. TRBV21-1 is a pseudogene segment. The CDR3 consists of 10 residues. The CDR3 loop reads CASAGETQYF. In DNA, the CDR3 is TGTGCCAGCGCAGGAGAGACCCAGTACTTC.

This clone came up a few times. The chain uses TRBV19 and TRBJ1-5; D is uncertain. Germline assignment: CDR1 LNHDA and CDR2 SQIVND (reference sequence). Trimming removed 6 bases from V and 3 bases from J, with 18 bases in between. The CDR3 contains 16 residues. The CDR3 is CASSPTSRTFNQPQHF. As DNA, the CDR3 is TGTGCCAGTAGCCCGACGAGTCGGACTTTCAATCAGCCCCAGCATTTT.

This clone was seen once. The chain has TRBV5-1 and TRBJ2-5; 14 positions agree with TRBD2. The trim removed 4 bases at V and 4 bases at J, leaving 9 bases unmatched. The CDR3 has 17 residues. From germline, CDR1 is SGHRS and CDR2 YFSETQ. The CDR3 coding sequence is TGCGCCAGCAGCAGGGGGACTAGCGGGAGTTACGGAGAGACCCAGTACTTC. Protein product: CASSRGTSGSYGETQYF. Full variable domain (missing parts from reference TRBV5-1 and TRBJ2-5): KAGVTQTPRYLIKTRGQQVTLSCSPISGHRSVSWYQQTPGQGLQFLFEYFSETQRNKGNFPGRFSGRQFSNSRSEMNVSTLELGDSALYLCASSRGTSGSYGETQYFGPGTRLLVL.

The chain couples TRBV11-1 to TRBJ1-2; 10 positions match TRBD1. The V gene's germline CDR1 is SGHAT and CDR2 FQDESV (reference sequence). There are 16 residues in the CDR3. With V trimmed by 1 base and J by 1 base, 3 bases remained unmatched. The CDR3 region has the DNA TGTGCCAGCAGCTTAGAGGGACAGGGGCATAACTATGGCTACACCTTC. This sequence encodes CASSLEGQGHNYGYTF.

The chain joins TRBV11-2 to TRBJ2-2; D is undetermined. CDR3 length: 12 residues. Per the germline V gene, CDR1 is SGHAT and CDR2 is FQNNGV. V dropped 8 bases and J dropped 4 bases, with 8 bases sitting between them. CDR3 in amino acids: CASASVTGELFF. The DNA for the CDR3 is TGTGCCAGCGCTTCAGTCACCGGGGAGCTGTTTTTT.

This clone was recorded only once. The rearrangement joins TRBV30 to TRBJ2-7; D might be TRBD1 (6 bases). Germline loops: CDR1 GTSNPN, CDR2 SVGIG (reference sequence). The CDR3 covers 13 residues. V was cut by 2 bases and J by 5 bases, with 13 bases left in between. In nucleotides, the CDR3 is TGTGCCTGGAGTATAGGGGGAGCGAACGAGCAGTACGTC. Translation: CAWSIGGANEQYV.

This chain links TRBV19 with TRBJ2-1; 9 nucleotides line up with TRBD1. The length of the CDR3 is 16 residues. The V and J ends lost 5 bases and 0 bases, in that order; junction bases with no gene match: 5. CDR1 is LNHDA, CDR2 SQIVND, per germline (reference sequence). The CDR3 sequence is CASSEQGAPSYNEQFF. CDR3 DNA: TGTGCCAGTAGTGAACAGGGGGCCCCCTCCTACAATGAGCAGTTCTTC.

Here the CDR3 DNA reads TGTGCCAGCAGTTACTTGGGGGGTGAGGGAGAGACCCAGTACTTC. Its protein is CASSYLGGEGETQYF. V usage is TRBV6-5 and J usage is TRBJ2-5, with D possibly matching TRBD2 (6 bases). Per the germline V gene, CDR1 is MNHEY and CDR2 is SVGAGI. This CDR3 has 15 amino acids. Trimming pared 1 base from V and 4 bases from J, leaving 13 bases between.

The table lists this clone with a few counts. The chain joins TRBV6-5 to TRBJ1-5; a possible D gene is TRBD1 (6 bases). Trimming cost V 5 bases and J 6 bases, with 11 bases left between them. Looked up from germline, CDR1 is MNHEY and CDR2 is SVGAGI. The CDR3 has 13 amino acids. CDR3 amino acids: CASSQRRGQPQHF. The CDR3 bases are TGTGCCAGCAGTCAACGCAGGGGTCAGCCCCAGCATTTT.

A word on this clone: One end of the junction fails to match germline, which may point to a read error. V and J are TRBV6-1 and TRBJ1-5; the D gene is possibly TRBD1 (6 bases). In germline, CDR1 is MNHNS, CDR2 SASEGT. This CDR3 is built from 14 residues. The CDR3: CTPTAGGGNQPQHF. In nucleotides, the CDR3 is TGCACCCCGACCGCGGGGGGCGGGAATCAGCCCCAGCATTTT.